The next 15 T cell receptor beta chains were all read from a single sample in a study of blood T cells in healthy people across ages. Using a J-beta primer mix together with a sample-barcoded 5' primer, a second PCR was run for roughly 6 to 11 cycles. TCRdb re-called the 5' RACE reads with MiXCR, one entry per CDR3 protein. The sample includes about 720,000 distinct CDR3 sequences, around a fifth seen only once; the top ten take about 20%. What was sequenced was blood. These receptors all stem from a man between 65 and 80 years old in good health.

The chain recombines TRBV12-3 or TRBV12-4 with TRBJ2-1, with a tentative D call TRBD1 (5 bases). This CDR3 is built from 16 residues. V lost 5 bases, J lost 8 bases, and 22 bases lay in between. CDR3 in amino acids: CASSPRPMLQQDEQFF. CDR3 nucleotide sequence: TGTGCCAGCAGTCCTCGACCGATGCTCCAACAGGATGAGCAGTTCTTC.

This clonotype occurred a few times. This chain uses TRBV4-3 with TRBJ2-3, with 12 bases fitting TRBD2. Losses at the gene ends were 2 bases for V and 5 bases for J; bases not matched to a gene: 5. Per germline, CDR1 LGHNA and CDR2 YSLEER. CDR3 length: 16 residues. CDR3 sequence reads: CASSQSAGLAGDTQYF. CDR3 nucleotides: TGCGCCAGCAGCCAATCTGCGGGACTAGCGGGAGATACGCAGTATTTT.

J is TRBJ2-5 and V is TRBV20-1, with D perhaps being TRBD1 or TRBD2 (7 bases each). TRBJ2-7 matches the DNA end more closely, so the J call is doubtful. CDR1 and CDR2 (germline): DFQATT, SNEGSKA (reference sequence). The CDR3 totals 14 residues. The CDR3 nucleotides read TGCAGTGCTCAGGACAGGACTAGCTCCTACGAGCAGTACTTC. It encodes CSAQDRTSSYEQYF.

This clonotype was detected only a few times. The chain employs TRBV20-1 and TRBJ1-1, with a tentative D call TRBD1 (5 bases). Between the trimmed V and J ends, which lost 1 base and 6 bases, there was a span of 6 bases. Germline V CDR1 and CDR2: DFQATT, SNEGSKA (reference sequence). The CDR3 runs 11 residues. CDR3 nucleotides: TGCAGTGCTAGAGGAGGGGCTGAAGCTTTCTTT. Protein sequence: CSARGGAEAFF.

V usage is TRBV4-3 and J usage is TRBJ2-5; possibly TRBD2 for D (6 bases). V was clipped by 0 bases and J by 12 bases, with 14 bases between them. There are 13 residues in the CDR3. The germline gives CDR1 LGHNA, CDR2 YSLEER. The CDR3 DNA follows: TGCGCCAGCAGCCAAGATTCGGGTGGGGAGGAGTACTTC. Protein: CASSQDSGGEEYF.

This clonotype was observed a few times. The chain has TRBV20-1 and TRBJ2-1; D might be TRBD2 (5 bases). From germline, CDR1 is DFQATT and CDR2 SNEGSKA (reference sequence). This CDR3 contains 14 residues. Trimming cost V 0 bases and J 8 bases, with 14 bases left between them. The CDR3 reads CSARDKASLHEQFF. CDR3 sequence (DNA): TGCAGTGCTAGAGACAAGGCTAGCCTCCATGAGCAGTTCTTC.

The chain is built from TRBV18 and TRBJ1-6, with no clear D. Trimming cost V 6 bases and J 5 bases, with 11 bases left between them. CDR1 is KGHSH, CDR2 LQKENI, per germline. This CDR3 contains 14 residues. CDR3: CASSHTENNSPLHF. DNA of the CDR3: TGTGCCAGCTCCCACACAGAGAATAATTCACCCCTCCACTTT. The complete variable domain, with remaining parts taken from reference TRBV18 and TRBJ1-6, reads NAGVMQNPRHLVRRRGQEARLRCSPMKGHSHVYWYRQLPEEGLKFMVYLQKENIIDESGMPKERFSAEFPKEGPSILRIQQVVRGDSAAYFCASSHTENNSPLHFGNGTRLTVT.

Only a few counts were recorded for this clonotype. V and J are TRBV6-5 and TRBJ1-3, with 8 positions matching TRBD1. The CDR3 extends over 15 amino acids. From germline, CDR1 is MNHEY and CDR2 SVGAGI. V shed 4 bases and J 2 bases; nucleotides not matched to a gene: 4. CDR3 amino acids: CASSSPTGAGNTIYF. DNA for the CDR3: TGTGCCAGCAGTTCCCCGACAGGGGCTGGAAACACCATATATTTT.

The chain is built from TRBV15 and TRBJ1-2; perhaps TRBD1 as D (6 bases). V shed 3 bases and J shed 2 bases, with 16 bases lying between them. The CDR3 is made up of 16 amino acids. Germline CDR1 and CDR2: LNHNV and YYDKDF (reference sequence). DNA for the CDR3: TGTGCCACCAGCAGGGACTACAGGGACCTAAACTATGGCTACACCTTC. Its protein is CATSRDYRDLNYGYTF.

This clonotype was observed a few times. V and J are TRBV6-5 and TRBJ1-4, with TRBD1 matching 9 bases. V was pared by 6 bases and J by 11 bases, with 4 bases of the junction left unmatched. The CDR3 runs to 12 residues. The V gene's germline CDR1 is MNHEY and CDR2 SVGAGI. The CDR3 region is CASRDRGGKLFF. CDR3 nucleotides: TGTGCCAGCAGGGACAGGGGCGGGAAACTGTTTTTT.

In this sample, this clonotype turned up a few times. The chain combines TRBV20-1 with TRBJ2-5; the match to TRBD1 covers 7 bases. The J call may be wrong; the DNA end is better matched by TRBJ2-1. This CDR3 is built from 16 residues. Looked up from germline, CDR1 is DFQATT and CDR2 is SNEGSKA (reference sequence). CDR3 bases: TGCAGTGCTAGATTTATGAGGACAGGAGATTACAATGAGCAGTTCTTC. Encoded protein: CSARFMRTGDYNEQFF.

This clonotype was seen a handful of times. The V gene is TRBV6-5, the J gene TRBJ1-1, with D hard to call. V was trimmed by 5 bases and J by 0 bases, leaving 7 bases between them. The CDR3 has 13 amino acids. Germline CDR1 and CDR2: MNHEY and SVGAGI. The CDR3 reads CASSNRLNTEAFF. The CDR3 DNA reads as TGTGCCAGCAGTAACCGACTGAACACTGAAGCTTTCTTT.

The chain is built from TRBV14 and TRBJ2-7; 8 bases match TRBD2. CDR3 length equals 15 residues. Trimming removed 0 bases from V and 3 bases from J; junction bases left unmatched: 4. Germline values: CDR1 SGHDN, CDR2 FVKESK. Here the CDR3 DNA reads TGTGCCAGCAGCCAAGAACTAGCGGACTTCTACGAGCAGTACGTC. This gives the protein CASSQELADFYEQYV.

V is TRBV6-1 and J is TRBJ1-4, with TRBD1 matching over 8 bases. The CDR3 is 17 residues long. CDR1 is MNHNS and CDR2 is SASEGT in the germline V gene. The ends lost 6 bases at V and 2 bases at J; junction bases unmatched: 11. The CDR3 loop reads CASRKRHRGSTNEKLFF. The CDR3 DNA reads as TGTGCCAGCAGGAAACGACACAGGGGGAGCACTAATGAAAAACTGTTTTTT.

This clonotype showed up just a few times. The V gene is TRBV27, the J gene TRBJ2-2, with D unclear. The CDR3 sequence is 15 residues long. V was trimmed by 5 bases and J by 7 bases, leaving 17 bases between them. Germline CDR1 reads MNHEY; CDR2 reads SMNVEV (reference sequence). The CDR3 sequence is CASSRNLRAGGELFF. The CDR3 DNA follows: TGTGCCAGCAGTCGCAACCTCCGGGCCGGCGGGGAGCTGTTTTTT.